A selection of T cell receptor beta chains follows, all from one sample in a study of response to subunit inactivated influenza vaccine. Using its own MiXCR run on the RT-PCR reads, TCRdb lists one record per CDR3 protein. The table records about 520,000 distinct CDR3 sequences, more than 7% of them present only once. Material: PBMCs from blood, obtained roughly 24 months after vaccination. Receptor source: a man aged 50 to 69 who received an inactivated influenza vaccine. CDR3s include the opening cysteine and the closing phenylalanine or tryptophan. Fields, in order: D gene, V gene, J gene, clone size, CDR3 protein, CDR3 DNA. The D gene is left open where the match is weak. Not all rows give a size; the values are once, few, many and, for expanded clones, a class.

d_call: -
v_call: TRBV20-1
j_call: TRBJ2-2
clone_size: few
cdr3_aa: CSARDGNTGELFF
cdr3_nt: TGCAGTGCTAGAGACGGGAACACCGGGGAGCTGTTTTTT

d_call: -
v_call: TRBV14
j_call: TRBJ2-7
clone_size: few
cdr3_aa: CASSQQGGEQYF
cdr3_nt: TGTGCCAGCAGCCAACAGGGCGGGGAGCAGTACTTC

d_call: -
v_call: TRBV10-3
j_call: TRBJ2-2
clone_size: few
cdr3_aa: CAITWDHNTGELFF
cdr3_nt: TGTGCCATCACCTGGGACCACAACACCGGGGAGCTGTTTTTT

d_call: -
v_call: TRBV3-1
j_call: TRBJ2-1
clone_size: few
cdr3_aa: CASSQDSVRLEQFF
cdr3_nt: TGTGCCAGCAGCCAAGATAGCGTCCGACTTGAGCAGTTCTTC

d_call: -
v_call: TRBV7-2
j_call: TRBJ1-2
clone_size: many
cdr3_aa: CASRSPFYGYTF
cdr3_nt: TGTGCCAGCCGAAGTCCCTTTTATGGCTACACCTTC

d_call: -
v_call: TRBV5-6
j_call: TRBJ1-3
clone_size: few
cdr3_aa: CASSLGHGNTIYF
cdr3_nt: TGTGCCAGCAGCTTGGGGCATGGAAACACCATATATTTT

d_call: -
v_call: TRBV10-3
j_call: TRBJ2-1
clone_size: many
cdr3_aa: CAISESTTGAYNEQFF
cdr3_nt: TGTGCCATCAGTGAGTCGACCACGGGGGCTTACAATGAGCAGTTCTTC

d_call: TRBD1
v_call: TRBV5-1
j_call: TRBJ2-5
clone_size: few
cdr3_aa: CASSWGQNQETQYF
cdr3_nt: TGCGCCAGCAGCTGGGGACAGAACCAAGAGACCCAGTACTTC

d_call: -
v_call: TRBV7-9
j_call: TRBJ2-1
clone_size: few
cdr3_aa: CATENNNEQFF
cdr3_nt: TGTGCAACCGAAAATAACAATGAGCAGTTCTTC

d_call: TRBD1
v_call: TRBV6-1
j_call: TRBJ1-4
clone_size: -
cdr3_aa: CASRPQGLNEKLFF
cdr3_nt: TGTGCCAGCAGGCCACAGGGGCTCAATGAAAAACTGTTTTTT

d_call: TRBD1
v_call: TRBV20-1
j_call: TRBJ1-3
clone_size: many
cdr3_aa: CSARHRGYSGNTIYF
cdr3_nt: TGCAGTGCTCGCCACAGGGGTTACTCTGGAAACACCATATATTTT

d_call: -
v_call: TRBV29-1
j_call: TRBJ1-1
clone_size: few
cdr3_aa: CSVSEDRVAFF
cdr3_nt: TGCAGCGTTTCGGAAGATAGGGTAGCTTTCTTT

d_call: -
v_call: TRBV7-8
j_call: TRBJ1-5
clone_size: -
cdr3_aa: CASSLIGTNNQPQHF
cdr3_nt: TGTGCCAGCAGCTTAATCGGGACGAACAATCAGCCCCAGCATTTT

d_call: TRBD2
v_call: TRBV7-2
j_call: TRBJ2-1
clone_size: few
cdr3_aa: CASSSGLAGGSLFF
cdr3_nt: TGTGCCAGCAGCTCAGGACTAGCGGGAGGATCTCTGTTCTTC

d_call: -
v_call: TRBV6-2/TRBV6-3
j_call: TRBJ1-1
clone_size: many
cdr3_aa: CASSYRGRFSPAFF
cdr3_nt: TGTGCCAGCAGTTACAGAGGTCGGTTTTCGCCAGCTTTCTTT

d_call: TRBD1
v_call: TRBV28
j_call: TRBJ1-4
clone_size: -
cdr3_aa: CASRDRGLDEKLFF
cdr3_nt: TGTGCCAGCAGAGACAGGGGGCTCGATGAAAAACTGTTTTTT

d_call: -
v_call: TRBV14
j_call: TRBJ1-1
clone_size: -
cdr3_aa: CASSQTGKGNTEAFF
cdr3_nt: TGTGCCAGCAGCCAGACAGGAAAAGGGAACACTGAAGCTTTCTTT

d_call: -
v_call: TRBV5-4
j_call: TRBJ2-5
clone_size: -
cdr3_aa: CASSLRLGASETQYF
cdr3_nt: TGTGCCAGCAGCTTGAGATTGGGGGCAAGCGAGACCCAGTACTTC

d_call: TRBD2
v_call: TRBV5-1
j_call: TRBJ2-7
clone_size: -
cdr3_aa: CASSLAPSGSPLEQYF
cdr3_nt: TGCGCCAGCAGCTTGGCGCCTAGCGGGAGCCCCTTGGAGCAGTACTTC

d_call: TRBD2
v_call: TRBV6-1
j_call: TRBJ2-1
clone_size: -
cdr3_aa: CASTILAGLNNEQFF
cdr3_nt: TGTGCCAGCACCATACTAGCGGGGTTAAACAATGAGCAGTTCTTC

d_call: -
v_call: TRBV6-1
j_call: TRBJ2-1
clone_size: -
cdr3_aa: CASTDRLANYNEQFF
cdr3_nt: TGTGCCAGCACTGATAGGCTAGCGAACTACAATGAGCAGTTCTTC

d_call: -
v_call: TRBV6-1
j_call: TRBJ1-5
clone_size: few
cdr3_aa: CASARVSSQPQHF
cdr3_nt: TGTGCCAGCGCCCGAGTCTCCAGTCAGCCCCAGCATTTT

d_call: -
v_call: TRBV5-1
j_call: TRBJ1-2
clone_size: many
cdr3_aa: CASSSGTSYDGYTF
cdr3_nt: TGCGCCAGCAGCTCGGGGACAAGCTATGATGGCTACACCTTC

d_call: -
v_call: TRBV18
j_call: TRBJ2-7
clone_size: few
cdr3_aa: CASSPQLGPEQYF
cdr3_nt: TGTGCCAGCTCACCCCAATTGGGTCCCGAGCAGTACTTC

d_call: -
v_call: TRBV11-2
j_call: TRBJ2-3
clone_size: -
cdr3_aa: CASSFYRYTDTQYF
cdr3_nt: TGTGCCAGCAGCTTCTATAGGTACACAGATACGCAGTATTTT

d_call: -
v_call: TRBV18
j_call: TRBJ2-7
clone_size: few
cdr3_aa: CASGRRVYEQYF
cdr3_nt: TGTGCCAGCGGAAGGAGAGTCTACGAGCAGTACTTC

d_call: -
v_call: TRBV5-1
j_call: TRBJ1-1
clone_size: few
cdr3_aa: CASSLAQENTEAFF
cdr3_nt: TGCGCCAGCAGCTTGGCCCAGGAAAACACTGAAGCTTTCTTT

d_call: -
v_call: TRBV18
j_call: TRBJ2-1
clone_size: few
cdr3_aa: CASSPSVLNEQFF
cdr3_nt: TGTGCCAGCTCACCTTCCGTTTTGAATGAGCAGTTCTTC

d_call: -
v_call: TRBV7-9
j_call: TRBJ2-5
clone_size: -
cdr3_aa: CASSFNQERETQYF
cdr3_nt: TGTGCCAGCAGCTTCAATCAGGAGCGAGAGACCCAGTACTTC

d_call: -
v_call: TRBV20-1
j_call: TRBJ1-1
clone_size: many
cdr3_aa: CSASSNTEAFF
cdr3_nt: TGCAGTGCTAGTTCTAACACTGAAGCTTTCTTT

d_call: -
v_call: TRBV6-9
j_call: TRBJ2-7
clone_size: many
cdr3_aa: CASSYKIGQEKYEQYF
cdr3_nt: TGTGCCAGCAGTTATAAAATCGGCCAGGAGAAATACGAGCAGTACTTC

d_call: -
v_call: TRBV7-6
j_call: TRBJ2-2
clone_size: few
cdr3_aa: CASSLGGAKTGELFF
cdr3_nt: TGTGCCAGCAGCTTAGGGGGGGCCAAGACCGGGGAGCTGTTTTTT

d_call: -
v_call: TRBV6-5
j_call: TRBJ2-7
clone_size: few
cdr3_aa: CASSYSAAYAGPEEQYF
cdr3_nt: TGTGCCAGCAGTTACTCGGCGGCCTATGCGGGTCCTGAGGAGCAGTACTTC

d_call: TRBD2
v_call: TRBV7-3
j_call: TRBJ2-2
clone_size: few
cdr3_aa: CASSPTGRTGELFF
cdr3_nt: TGTGCCAGCAGCCCGACCGGGAGGACCGGGGAGCTGTTTTTT

d_call: TRBD2
v_call: TRBV11-2
j_call: TRBJ2-1
clone_size: few
cdr3_aa: CASTFARGDEQFF
cdr3_nt: TGTGCCAGCACCTTCGCACGGGGGGATGAGCAGTTCTTC

d_call: -
v_call: TRBV7-2
j_call: TRBJ1-5
clone_size: few
cdr3_aa: CASSLAAEQPQHF
cdr3_nt: TGTGCCAGCAGCTTAGCAGCAGAACAGCCCCAGCATTTT

d_call: -
v_call: TRBV28
j_call: TRBJ2-5
clone_size: -
cdr3_aa: CASSSRDTGETQYF
cdr3_nt: TGTGCCAGCAGTTCCCGGGACACCGGGGAGACCCAGTACTTC

d_call: TRBD2
v_call: TRBV7-9
j_call: TRBJ2-1
clone_size: many
cdr3_aa: CASSERESYNEQFF
cdr3_nt: TGTGCCAGCAGCGAGCGGGAATCCTACAATGAGCAGTTCTTC

d_call: TRBD1
v_call: TRBV4-3
j_call: TRBJ1-2
clone_size: many
cdr3_aa: CASSQGIGTGVYGYTF
cdr3_nt: TGCGCCAGCAGCCAAGGGATCGGGACAGGGGTTTATGGCTACACCTTC

d_call: -
v_call: TRBV2
j_call: TRBJ1-4
clone_size: many
cdr3_aa: CASRPNRLTNEKLFF
cdr3_nt: TGTGCCAGCAGACCTAACAGGTTAACTAATGAAAAACTGTTTTTT

d_call: TRBD2
v_call: TRBV7-2
j_call: TRBJ2-3
clone_size: few
cdr3_aa: CASSLGLAGVQDTQYF
cdr3_nt: TGTGCCAGCAGCTTAGGGCTAGCGGGAGTGCAAGATACGCAGTATTTT

d_call: TRBD2
v_call: TRBV6-1
j_call: TRBJ2-7
clone_size: -
cdr3_aa: CASSAADKTLAGQYF
cdr3_nt: TGTGCCAGCAGTGCCGCCGACAAAACCCTAGCGGGGCAGTACTTC

d_call: -
v_call: TRBV7-8
j_call: TRBJ2-3
clone_size: many
cdr3_aa: CASSLPVRLRRFTDTQYF
cdr3_nt: TGTGCCAGCAGCCTTCCAGTACGGTTAAGAAGATTCACAGATACGCAGTATTTT

d_call: TRBD2
v_call: TRBV20-1
j_call: TRBJ2-1
clone_size: few
cdr3_aa: CSATSGRAYNEQFF
cdr3_nt: TGCAGTGCTACTAGCGGGAGGGCCTACAATGAGCAGTTCTTC

d_call: -
v_call: TRBV5-1
j_call: TRBJ1-4
clone_size: -
cdr3_aa: CASSLGGFTNEKLFF
cdr3_nt: TGCGCCAGCAGCCTGGGGGGTTTCACTAATGAAAAACTGTTTTTT

d_call: -
v_call: TRBV6-1
j_call: TRBJ2-7
clone_size: -
cdr3_aa: CASSPMTQTVHEQYF
cdr3_nt: TGTGCCAGCAGCCCTATGACCCAGACAGTGCACGAGCAGTACTTC

d_call: TRBD2
v_call: TRBV3-1
j_call: TRBJ2-1
clone_size: few
cdr3_aa: CASSQDPSGTYNEQFF
cdr3_nt: TGTGCCAGCAGCCAAGATCCTAGCGGGACCTACAATGAGCAGTTCTTC

d_call: TRBD1
v_call: TRBV29-1
j_call: TRBJ1-1
clone_size: many
cdr3_aa: CSAAGQGSTEAFF
cdr3_nt: TGCAGCGCAGCGGGACAGGGGAGCACTGAAGCTTTCTTT

d_call: TRBD2
v_call: TRBV7-2
j_call: TRBJ2-1
clone_size: -
cdr3_aa: CASSTSSGGPYNEQFF
cdr3_nt: TGTGCCAGCAGCACAAGTAGCGGGGGGCCCTACAATGAGCAGTTCTTC

d_call: TRBD2
v_call: TRBV5-1
j_call: TRBJ2-3
clone_size: -
cdr3_aa: CASSLTGGVITDTQYF
cdr3_nt: TGCGCCAGCAGCTTAACGGGGGGTGTTATCACAGATACGCAGTATTTT

d_call: -
v_call: TRBV10-3
j_call: TRBJ1-1
clone_size: -
cdr3_aa: CAIRNQQGTEAFF
cdr3_nt: TGTGCCATCAGGAATCAACAGGGAACTGAAGCTTTCTTT

d_call: -
v_call: TRBV12-3/TRBV12-4
j_call: TRBJ2-1
clone_size: few
cdr3_aa: CASSANRVNEQFF
cdr3_nt: TGTGCCAGCAGCGCAAACAGGGTAAATGAGCAGTTCTTC